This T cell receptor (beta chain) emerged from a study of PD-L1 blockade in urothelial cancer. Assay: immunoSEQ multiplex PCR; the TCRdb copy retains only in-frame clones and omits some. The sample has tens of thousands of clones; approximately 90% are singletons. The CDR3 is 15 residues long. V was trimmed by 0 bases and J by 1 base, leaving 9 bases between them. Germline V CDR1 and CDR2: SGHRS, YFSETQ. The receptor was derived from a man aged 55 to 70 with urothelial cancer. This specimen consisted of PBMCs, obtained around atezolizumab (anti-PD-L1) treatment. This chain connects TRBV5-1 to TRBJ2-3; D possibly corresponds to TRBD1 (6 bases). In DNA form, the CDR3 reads TGCGCCAGCAGCTTGGGAGGGGGAGGCACAGATACGCAGTATTTT. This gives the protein CASSLGGGGTDTQYF.